A single sample is the source of the 30 T cell receptor beta chains below, sequenced in a study of cytotoxic CD8 clonotypes in ibrutinib-treated CLL. Measured with immunoSEQ multiplex PCR; TCRdb has only the in-frame clones, and not every one. The sample carries tens of thousands of clones, more than 45% recorded once. Sequenced here: PBMCs, sampled after 12 months of ibrutinib treatment. Receptors were obtained from a human donor with chronic lymphocytic leukemia.

In its sample, this clone was seen once. J is TRBJ1-2 and V is TRBV28, with D possibly being TRBD1 (6 bases). CDR1 and CDR2 (germline): MDHEN, SYDVKM. V was pared by 2 bases and J by 5 bases, with 15 bases between. The CDR3 spans 15 residues. CDR3 in amino acids: CASSLVFRQEYGYTF. The CDR3 DNA follows: TGTGCCAGCAGTTTAGTTTTCAGACAGGAGTATGGCTACACCTTC.

The V gene is TRBV7-9, the J gene TRBJ1-1, with D possibly matching TRBD1 (5 bases). This CDR3 has 15 amino acids. CDR1 is SEHNR, CDR2 FQNEAQ, per germline (reference sequence). The V end lost 5 bases, the J end lost 2 bases, and 15 bases lay between the germline ends. The CDR3 nucleotides read TGTGCCAGCAGCCCGAACCTACAGGATAACACTGAAGCTTTCTTT. It encodes CASSPNLQDNTEAFF.

The V call is TRBV11-1, the J call TRBJ2-7, with D hard to call. The ends were cut back, 3 bases at V and 7 bases at J, with 19 bases in the middle. The germline gives CDR1 SGHAT, CDR2 FQDESV (reference sequence). The CDR3 length is 15 residues. CDR3 sequence (DNA): TGTGCCAGCAGCTTTTTTCGGGCAGGCCTGGGGGAGCAGTACTTC. Protein: CASSFFRAGLGEQYF.

A few counts support this clone. This chain links TRBV11-2 with TRBJ1-2; D perhaps matches TRBD1 (5 bases). V was clipped by 4 bases and J by 8 bases, with 8 bases between them. The V gene's germline CDR1 is SGHAT and CDR2 FQNNGV. The CDR3 totals 11 residues. CDR3 amino acids: CASSSYRGYTF. CDR3 in DNA: TGTGCCAGCAGCTCGTACAGGGGCTACACCTTC.

The V gene is TRBV15, the J gene TRBJ2-7, with 8 nucleotides matching TRBD1. Germline V CDR1 and CDR2: LNHNV, YYDKDF (reference sequence). V shed 5 bases and J 0 bases; nucleotides not matched to a gene: 6. The CDR3 length is 15 residues. The CDR3 loop is CATSPRTGLSYEQYF. The CDR3 coding sequence is TGTGCCACCAGCCCCCGGACAGGGCTCTCCTACGAGCAGTACTTC.

The V call is TRBV28, the J call TRBJ1-4; unclear D gene. The CDR3 is made up of 13 amino acids. Germline assignment: CDR1 MDHEN and CDR2 SYDVKM. Trimming took 2 bases from V and 8 from J, leaving 9 bases between them. The CDR3 DNA reads as TGTGCCAGCAGTTTAGATCACGGAGAAAAACTGTTTTTT. Its translation is CASSLDHGEKLFF.

The rearrangement links TRBV27 to TRBJ2-7, with TRBD2 matching over 13 bases. Germline-derived CDR1 and CDR2 are MNHEY and SMNVEV (reference sequence). There are 17 residues in the CDR3. Trimming at V came to 6 bases and at J to 7 bases, leaving 15 bases not matched to a gene. CDR3 sequence (DNA): TGTGCCAGCAGCTTACTACCCGGGACTAGCGGGATTAAAGAGCAGTACTTC. Translating gives CASSLLPGTSGIKEQYF.

This clone was recorded a few times. The CDR3 sequence: CASSLRVSNNSPLHF. For the CDR3, the DNA is TGTGCCAGCAGTTTAAGGGTCAGCAATAATTCACCCCTCCACTTT. This chain uses TRBV28 with TRBJ1-6; D call uncertain. This CDR3 region has 15 residues. Germline CDR1 is MDHEN and CDR2 is SYDVKM. V dropped 2 bases and J dropped 5 bases, with 10 bases sitting between them.

The chain uses TRBV6-1 and TRBJ2-3, with 12 bases aligning to TRBD2. CDR1 and CDR2 from the germline V gene are MNHNS and SASEGT. With V trimmed by 3 bases and J by 5 bases, 6 bases remained unmatched. This CDR3 has 16 residues. CDR3 sequence (DNA): TGTGCCAGCAGTGATTCTTTACTAGCGGGAGGAGATACGCAGTATTTT. Protein sequence: CASSDSLLAGGDTQYF.

This clone was observed a handful of times. The chain uses TRBV5-4 and TRBJ1-2, with D possibly TRBD1 on 5 matching bases. The germline gives CDR1 SGHNT, CDR2 YYREEE (reference sequence). The CDR3 extends over 13 amino acids. V gave up 4 bases and J gave up 4 bases, with 11 bases separating them. The CDR3 region is CASSMGRVYGYTF. In nucleotides, the CDR3 is TGTGCCAGCAGCATGGGACGGGTCTATGGCTACACCTTC.

This clone was observed a few times. This chain connects TRBV28 to TRBJ1-1, with D possibly being TRBD1 (6 bases). With 8 bases removed from V and 5 bases from J, the gap between germline ends came to 15 bases. CDR3 length: 13 residues. Germline CDR1 reads MDHEN; CDR2 reads SYDVKM. This CDR3 is CASELQGGTEAFF. CDR3 nucleotide sequence: TGTGCCAGCGAATTACAGGGTGGGACTGAAGCTTTCTTT.

The rearrangement joins TRBV5-6 to TRBJ2-7, with 8 bases that match TRBD2. Germline V lookup: CDR1 SGHDT, CDR2 YYEEEE. V lost 4 bases, J lost 0 bases, and 15 bases stayed unmatched. The CDR3 has 18 amino acids. The CDR3 nucleotides are TGTGCCAGCAGCCCCTTGAGTTTTAGCGGGGACCACTCCTACGAGCAGTACTTC. Translating gives CASSPLSFSGDHSYEQYF.

There are a few counts of this clone. V and J are TRBV28 and TRBJ2-7; D possibly uses TRBD1 or TRBD2 (5 bases each). Germline V gives CDR1 MDHEN, CDR2 SYDVKM. V was trimmed by 4 bases and J by 2 bases, leaving 12 bases between them. CDR3 length: 14 amino acids. The CDR3 DNA follows: TGTGCCAGCAGTTACGGGACGTTCCCCTACGAGCAGTACTTC. Its protein product is CASSYGTFPYEQYF.

This clone has only a few counts. The V call is TRBV27, the J call TRBJ1-1; D might be TRBD1 (6 bases). V lost 5 bases to trimming and J lost 1 base, with 17 bases between them. The germline V gene has CDR1 MNHEY and CDR2 SMNVEV (reference sequence). The CDR3 spans 16 residues. The CDR3 loop is CASSDGGGHPNTEAFF. CDR3 DNA sequence: TGTGCCAGCAGTGACGGAGGGGGACACCCGAACACTGAAGCTTTCTTT.

This clone was seen more than once but under ten times. The rearrangement joins TRBV4-2 to TRBJ1-1; TRBD1 aligns across 9 bases. CDR1 and CDR2 (germline): LGHNA, YNFKEQ. This CDR3 has 14 amino acids. Germline trimming cut 6 bases from V and 3 bases from J; bases unmatched to any gene: 5. The CDR3: CASREGQGHTEAFF. The CDR3 DNA follows: TGTGCCAGCAGGGAAGGACAGGGGCACACTGAAGCTTTCTTT.

This sequence joins TRBV10-1 and TRBJ2-1; the D gene is possibly TRBD2 (5 bases). The CDR3 loop spans 12 amino acids. Germline V CDR1 and CDR2: WNHNN, SYGVQD (reference sequence). Trimming removed 2 bases at V and 9 bases at J, with 8 bases between. CDR3 protein: CASSELGSEQFF. CDR3 DNA sequence: TGCGCCAGCAGTGAGCTAGGGAGTGAGCAGTTCTTC.

The chain combines TRBV29-1 with TRBJ2-7; weak D call: TRBD2 (7 bases). V lost 4 bases and J 1 base, leaving 14 bases between the germline ends. Germline CDR1 and CDR2: SQVTM and ANQGSEA. This CDR3 is built from 14 residues. The CDR3 protein is CSVGGEGVSYEQYF. As DNA, the CDR3 is TGCAGCGTTGGCGGGGAGGGGGTTTCCTACGAGCAGTACTTC.

The chain uses TRBV5-1 and TRBJ1-1; no firm D call. Per the germline V gene, CDR1 is SGHRS and CDR2 is YFSETQ. The V end was cut by 6 bases, the J end by 1 base, with 10 bases between. This CDR3 comprises 13 residues. Written as DNA, the CDR3 is TGCGCCAGCACCTTCAGAGCGAACACTGAAGCTTTCTTT. It codes for CASTFRANTEAFF.

The chain links TRBV27 to TRBJ2-1, with TRBD1 identical over 8 bases. Germline CDR1 is MNHEY and CDR2 is SMNVEV (reference sequence). This CDR3 region has 17 residues. V gave up 8 bases and J gave up 4 bases; unmatched junction bases: 16. The CDR3 DNA reads as TGTGCCAGCGCCCCCCTCGAACAGGGGGATAGGTACAATGAGCAGTTCTTC. Residues: CASAPLEQGDRYNEQFF.

This clone was observed many times. The chain recombines TRBV5-6 with TRBJ2-1; 9 nucleotides match TRBD1. The CDR3 is 16 residues long. Germline CDR1 reads SGHDT; CDR2 reads YYEEEE. J lost 5 bases, V lost 3 bases, and 9 bases had no gene match. The CDR3 bases are TGTGCCAGCAGCTCGTCTAGACAGGGGGTGGACAATGAGCAGTTCTTC. Protein: CASSSSRQGVDNEQFF. Variable domain in full (rest from reference TRBV5-6 and TRBJ2-1): DAGVTQSPTHLIKTRGQQVTLRCSPKSGHDTVSWYQQALGQGPQFIFQYYEEEERQRGNFPDRFSGHQFPNYSSELNVNALLLGDSALYLCASSSSRQGVDNEQFFGPGTRLTVL.

This clone occurred once. This sequence joins TRBV5-4 and TRBJ1-2, with TRBD1 identical over 7 bases. The CDR3 length is 14 residues. V gave up 4 bases and J gave up 4 bases; unmatched junction bases: 7. Germline assignment: CDR1 SGHNT and CDR2 YYREEE (reference sequence). CDR3 amino acids: CASSPLGQAYGYTF. CDR3 nucleotides: TGTGCCAGCAGCCCCCTCGGACAGGCCTATGGCTACACCTTC. Filled out from reference TRBV5-4 and TRBJ1-2, the complete variable domain reads ETGVTQSPTHLIKTRGQQVTLRCSSQSGHNTVSWYQQALGQGPQFIFQYYREEENGRGNFPPRFSGLQFPNYSSELNVNALELDDSALYLCASSPLGQAYGYTFGSGTRLTVV.

This clone came up once. The rearrangement links TRBV5-4 to TRBJ2-7, with 16 bases that match TRBD2. The CDR3 has 17 amino acids. V gave up 4 bases and J gave up 0 bases; unmatched junction bases: 4. Germline V gives CDR1 SGHNT, CDR2 YYREEE (reference sequence). The DNA for the CDR3 is TGTGCCAGCAGCCCGGGACTAGCGGGAGGGAGCTCCTACGAGCAGTACTTC. Its protein is CASSPGLAGGSSYEQYF. Using reference TRBV5-4 and TRBJ2-7 for the parts outside the CDR3, the full variable domain is ETGVTQSPTHLIKTRGQQVTLRCSSQSGHNTVSWYQQALGQGPQFIFQYYREEENGRGNFPPRFSGLQFPNYSSELNVNALELDDSALYLCASSPGLAGGSSYEQYFGPGTRLTVT.

The V call is TRBV6-4, the J call TRBJ2-1, with D maybe TRBD1 (5 bases). The CDR3 length is 15 residues. From germline, CDR1 is MRHNA and CDR2 SNTAGT. Trimming shortened V by 2 bases and J by 0 bases, and 8 bases separated the two germline ends. The CDR3 DNA reads as TGTGCCAGCAGTGACAGACAGAGCTCCTACAATGAGCAGTTCTTC. Translation: CASSDRQSSYNEQFF.

The rearrangement links TRBV15 to TRBJ2-4; D is unresolved. This CDR3 comprises 13 residues. V was cut by 1 base and J by 8 bases, with 9 bases left in between. Looked up from germline, CDR1 is LNHNV and CDR2 is YYDKDF (reference sequence). CDR3 nucleotide sequence: TGTGCCACCAGCAGAGTGGGTTGGGACATTCAGTACTTC. Encoded protein: CATSRVGWDIQYF.

The V call is TRBV7-9, the J call TRBJ2-7; 10 bases map to TRBD2. The CDR3 sequence is 15 residues long. Germline CDR1 SEHNR, CDR2 FQNEAQ (reference sequence). The V gene end was trimmed by 1 base and the J gene end by 4 bases; junction bases not matched to a gene: 4. The CDR3: CASSLVPSGSYEQYF. In DNA, the CDR3 is TGTGCCAGCAGCTTAGTCCCTAGCGGGAGTTACGAGCAGTACTTC.

This chain links TRBV9 with TRBJ1-6; D not resolved. In germline, CDR1 is SGDLS, CDR2 YYNGEE. The length of the CDR3 is 15 residues. The V gene lost 4 bases and the J gene lost 7 bases, with 15 bases spanning the gap. The CDR3 here is CASSLRDGRNSPLHF. In nucleotides, the CDR3 is TGTGCCAGCAGCCTCAGAGACGGACGCAATTCACCCCTCCACTTT. The full variable domain, with the rest looked up from reference TRBV9 and TRBJ1-6, is DSGVTQTPKHLITATGQRVTLRCSPRSGDLSVYWYQQSLDQGLQFLIQYYNGEERAKGNILERFSAQQFPDLHSELNLSSLELGDSALYFCASSLRDGRNSPLHFGNGTRLTVT.

This clone was seen once. The V and J genes are TRBV28 and TRBJ2-6; weak D call: TRBD2 (6 bases). Germline V gene data show CDR1 as MDHEN and CDR2 as SYDVKM. V was shortened by 5 bases and J by 2 bases, with 10 bases between the two germline ends. This CDR3 has 15 amino acids. CDR3 DNA sequence: TGTGCCAGCAGTCTCGGGGGTACTGGGGCCAACGTCCTGACTTTC. It is translated as CASSLGGTGANVLTF. The variable domain in full, with the rest retrieved from reference TRBV28 and TRBJ2-6, is DVKVTQSSRYLVKRTGEKVFLECVQDMDHENMFWYRQDPGLGLRLIYFSYDVKMKEKGDIPEGYSVSREKKERFSLILESASTNQTSMYLCASSLGGTGANVLTFGAGSRLTVL.

This clone was observed a handful of times. The chain links TRBV4-2 to TRBJ2-7, with TRBD2 matching 7 bases. The J segment lost 2 bases and the V segment lost 0 bases, leaving 4 bases of the junction unmatched. The CDR3 is 15 amino acids. Germline V gene data show CDR1 as LGHNA and CDR2 as YNFKEQ. CDR3 sequence: CASSQDEGRAYEQYF. In DNA form, the CDR3 reads TGTGCCAGCAGCCAAGATGAGGGGAGGGCCTACGAGCAGTACTTC.

There are a few counts of this clone. V gene TRBV2 combines with J gene TRBJ2-2, with 8 bases fitting TRBD2. Trimming cost V 8 bases and J 0 bases; bases outside gene matches: 2. Germline CDR1 and CDR2: SNHLY and FYNNEI. The CDR3 contains 14 residues. The CDR3 loop reads CASDSGANTGELFF. The CDR3, as DNA: TGTGCCAGCGATAGCGGGGCGAACACCGGGGAGCTGTTTTTT.

The sample holds a few counts of this clone. The chain uses TRBV11-2 and TRBJ1-2; D not certain. There are 12 residues in the CDR3. With 4 bases removed from V and 8 bases from J, the gap between germline ends came to 11 bases. The germline CDR1 and CDR2 sequences are SGHAT and FQNNGV. The CDR3 DNA follows: TGTGCCAGCAGCTCAGACGGTATCGGCTACACCTTC. Its protein product is CASSSDGIGYTF.